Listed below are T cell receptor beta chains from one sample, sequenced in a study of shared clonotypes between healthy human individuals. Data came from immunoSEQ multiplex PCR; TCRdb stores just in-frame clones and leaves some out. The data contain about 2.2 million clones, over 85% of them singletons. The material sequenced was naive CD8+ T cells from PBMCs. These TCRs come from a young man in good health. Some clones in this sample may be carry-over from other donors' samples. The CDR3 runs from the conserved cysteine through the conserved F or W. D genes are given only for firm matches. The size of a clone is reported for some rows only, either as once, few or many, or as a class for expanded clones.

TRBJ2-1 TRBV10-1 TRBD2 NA CASSESKGGGRGPNEQFF TGCGCCAGCAGTGAGTCTAAAGGCGGCGGGAGGGGCCCAAATGAGCAGTTCTTC
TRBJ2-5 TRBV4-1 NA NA CASSQVDQLKQTQYF TGCGCCAGCAGCCAAGTGGATCAACTTAAACAGACCCAGTACTTC
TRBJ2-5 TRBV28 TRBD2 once CASASIWLAGLETQYF TGTGCCAGCGCAAGCATATGGCTAGCGGGTTTGGAGACCCAGTACTTC
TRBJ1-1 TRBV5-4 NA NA CASSANTGEAFF TGTGCCAGCAGCGCTAACACAGGGGAAGCTTTCTTT
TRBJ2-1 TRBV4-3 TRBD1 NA CASSPGTGDYNEQFF TGCGCCAGCAGCCCGGGGACAGGAGACTACAATGAGCAGTTCTTC
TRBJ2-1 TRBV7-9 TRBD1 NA CASSQGTGSHNEQFF TGTGCCAGCAGCCAGGGGACAGGGTCCCACAATGAGCAGTTCTTC
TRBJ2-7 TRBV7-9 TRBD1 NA CASSLKGGQAEQYF TGTGCCAGCAGCTTAAAAGGGGGCCAAGCCGAGCAGTACTTC
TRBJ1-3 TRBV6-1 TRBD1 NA CASSERQGVGNTIYF TGTGCCAGCAGTGAACGGCAGGGGGTTGGAAACACCATATATTTT
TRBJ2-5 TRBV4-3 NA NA CASSQEYGGTVETQYF TGCGCCAGCAGCCAAGAATATGGCGGGACGGTGGAGACCCAGTACTTC
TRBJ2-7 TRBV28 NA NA CASSLGRGSYEQYF TGTGCCAGCAGTCTCGGTCGAGGCTCCTACGAGCAGTACTTC
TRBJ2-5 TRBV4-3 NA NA CASSQDAEETQYF TGCGCCAGCAGCCAAGATGCAGAAGAGACCCAGTACTTC
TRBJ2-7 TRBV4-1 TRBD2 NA CASSRGAGVNSGEQYF TGCGCCAGCAGCCGGGGAGCGGGAGTGAACTCGGGGGAGCAGTACTTC
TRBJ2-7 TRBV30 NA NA CAWSVTNSYEQYF TGTGCCTGGAGTGTAACAAATTCCTACGAGCAGTACTTC
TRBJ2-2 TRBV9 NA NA CASSVGRGLTTGELFF TGTGCCAGCAGCGTAGGGCGGGGCTTGACCACCGGGGAGCTGTTTTTT
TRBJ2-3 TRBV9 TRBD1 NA CASSTGTGISTDTQYF TGTGCCAGCAGCACCGGGACAGGCATTAGCACAGATACGCAGTATTTT
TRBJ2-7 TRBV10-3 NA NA CAISLADPKLSYEQYF TGTGCCATCAGTCTAGCAGATCCGAAGTTGAGCTACGAGCAGTACTTC
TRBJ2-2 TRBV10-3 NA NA CAISGEENTGELFF TGTGCCATCAGTGGGGAGGAGAACACCGGGGAGCTGTTTTTT
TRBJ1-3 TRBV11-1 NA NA CASSLGGSGNTIYF TGTGCCAGCAGCTTAGGAGGCAGCGGAAACACCATATATTTT
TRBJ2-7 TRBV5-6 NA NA CASSGGTPSYEQYF TGTGCCAGCAGCGGTGGGACCCCGTCCTACGAGCAGTACTTC
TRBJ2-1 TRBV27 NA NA CASSFFSGNEQFF TGTGCCAGCAGTTTTTTTTCCGGCAATGAGCAGTTCTTC
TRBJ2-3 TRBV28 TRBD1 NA CASSMGRTGDTQYF TGTGCCAGTTCCATGGGACGGACAGGCGATACGCAGTATTTT
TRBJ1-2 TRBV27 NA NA CASRKPGYGYTF TGTGCCAGCAGGAAACCTGGCTATGGCTACACCTTC
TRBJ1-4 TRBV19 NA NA CASTRPQGNEKLFF TGTGCCAGTACTCGGCCGCAGGGAAATGAAAAACTGTTTTTT
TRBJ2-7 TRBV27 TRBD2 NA CASSLSSGTYYEQYF TGTGCCAGCAGTTTAAGCAGCGGGACCTACTACGAGCAGTACTTC
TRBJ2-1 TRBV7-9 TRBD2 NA CASSFPGRGLNEQFF TGTGCCAGCAGCTTCCCCGGGAGGGGCCTCAATGAGCAGTTCTTC
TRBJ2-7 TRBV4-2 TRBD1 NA CASSQESGTAYEQYF TGTGCCAGCAGCCAAGAGTCCGGGACAGCTTACGAGCAGTACTTC
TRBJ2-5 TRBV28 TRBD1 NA CASSEGGGQTQYF TGTGCCAGCAGCGAAGGGGGCGGACAGACCCAGTACTTC
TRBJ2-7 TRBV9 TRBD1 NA CASSAGDRLAPYEQYF TGTGCCAGCAGCGCTGGGGACAGGCTTGCTCCCTACGAGCAGTACTTC